The 25 T cell receptor beta chains listed next were all sequenced from one sample in a study of cytomegalovirus exposure and HLA in healthy donors. Primers: 60 Vbeta forward and 13 Jbeta reverse. The method was immunoSEQ multiplex PCR; TCRdb's version includes in-frame clones alone and lacks a portion of them. Its clone listing holds some 200,000 clones. Input material: PBMCs. All receptors derive from a girl aged 2-9 years in good health and CMV-seropositive.

The chain recombines TRBV12-2 with TRBJ2-1; TRBD2 is taken as the D call from the table, unchecked against the DNA. TRBV12-2 is a known pseudogene. The length of the CDR3 is 17 residues. The CDR3 sequence: CASRPGVTSGRVNEQFF. CDR3 DNA: TGTGCAAGTCGCCCAGGGGTGACTAGCGGGAGAGTGAATGAGCAGTTCTTC.

The rearrangement joins TRBV25-1 to TRBJ2-3; 9 nucleotides align to TRBD1. Germline trimming cut 7 bases from V and 7 bases from J; bases unmatched to any gene: 6. The CDR3 is 13 amino acids. CDR1 is MGHDK and CDR2 is SYGVNS in the germline V gene. In DNA form, the CDR3 reads TGTGCCAGCACAGGACAGGGGCTAAATACGCAGTATTTT. Residues: CASTGQGLNTQYF.

With respect to this clone: Relative to the germline gene, one junction end is altered; a read error may explain this. The chain uses TRBV5-1 and TRBJ2-4; D perhaps matches TRBD1 (6 bases). The CDR3 loop spans 12 amino acids. Germline CDR1 reads SGHRS; CDR2 reads YFSETQ. The CDR3 protein is CASSFQTGPSQF. CDR3 DNA sequence: TGCGCCAGCAGCTTCCAGACAGGTCCCTCTCAGTTC.

This chain connects TRBV4-1 to TRBJ2-1, with D possibly matching TRBD2 (6 bases). The CDR3 covers 17 residues. V lost 0 bases, J lost 2 bases, and 14 bases lay in between. Germline CDR1 MGHRA, CDR2 YSYEKL. CDR3 loop: CASSQDREASPYNEQFF. The CDR3 region has the DNA TGCGCCAGCAGCCAAGATAGGGAGGCCAGCCCCTACAATGAGCAGTTCTTC.

This rearrangement joins TRBV5-4 to TRBJ2-5, with a possible D match to TRBD2 (6 bases). V lost 0 bases to trimming and J lost 1 base, with 10 bases between them. The CDR3 covers 15 residues. Germline-derived CDR1 and CDR2 are SGHNT and YYREEE (reference sequence). The CDR3 sequence is CASSLGGDLQETQYF. The CDR3 nucleotides read TGTGCCAGCAGCTTGGGCGGGGACCTCCAAGAGACCCAGTACTTC.

This rearrangement joins TRBV4-2 to TRBJ2-3; possibly TRBD2 for D (5 bases). The ends were cut back, 2 bases at V and 5 bases at J, with 17 bases in the middle. The CDR3 extends over 16 amino acids. Germline CDR1 and CDR2: LGHNA and YNFKEQ. DNA of the CDR3: TGTGCCAGCAGCCAACGACCCCTGCGAGGGAGAGATACGCAGTATTTT. Its translation is CASSQRPLRGRDTQYF.

The chain is built from TRBV4-1 and TRBJ2-7, with a weak D call TRBD2 (6 bases). This CDR3 has 15 amino acids. V dropped 2 bases and J dropped 0 bases, with 11 bases sitting between them. Per germline, CDR1 MGHRA and CDR2 YSYEKL. For the CDR3, the DNA is TGCGCCAGCAGCCAATATTCCGGGAGCTCCTACGAGCAGTACTTC. Translating gives CASSQYSGSSYEQYF.

This rearrangement joins TRBV19 to TRBJ2-5; perhaps TRBD1 as D (5 bases). The V and J ends lost 9 bases and 3 bases respectively, with 14 bases between them. This CDR3 is built from 13 residues. Germline CDR1 and CDR2: LNHDA and SQIVND (reference sequence). The CDR3 loop is CASSTTVKETQYF. The CDR3 nucleotides read TGTGCCAGCTCCACGACAGTGAAAGAGACCCAGTACTTC.

The chain combines TRBV11-2 with TRBJ2-7, with 7 positions matching TRBD2. The CDR3 loop spans 14 amino acids. V shed 5 bases and J 0 bases; nucleotides not matched to a gene: 4. From germline, CDR1 is SGHAT and CDR2 FQNNGV. As DNA, the CDR3 is TGTGCCAGCAGCCGGGGGGAAATCTCCTACGAGCAGTACTTC. Amino acids: CASSRGEISYEQYF.

The gene calls are TRBV19 and TRBJ1-5; D is possibly TRBD1 (5 bases). Deletions cut 6 bases from V and 3 bases from J, with 15 bases between. The germline gives CDR1 LNHDA, CDR2 SQIVND (reference sequence). CDR3 length: 15 residues. CDR3 protein: CASRGQGSPNQPQHF. CDR3 sequence (DNA): TGTGCCAGTAGGGGTCAGGGAAGCCCCAATCAGCCCCAGCATTTT. Complete variable domain (other parts from reference TRBV19 and TRBJ1-5): DGGITQSPKYLFRKEGQNVTLSCEQNLNHDAMYWYRQDPGQGLRLIYYSQIVNDFQKGDIAEGYSVSREKKESFPLTVTSAQKNPTAFYLCASRGQGSPNQPQHFGDGTRLSIL.

The chain uses TRBV5-6 and TRBJ2-7; a weak D match, TRBD1 (5 bases). The germline gives CDR1 SGHDT, CDR2 YYEEEE. V was cut by 0 bases and J by 0 bases, with 10 bases left in between. This CDR3 contains 15 residues. CDR3: CASSLGDRTSYEQYF. The CDR3 DNA reads as TGTGCCAGCAGCTTGGGTGACAGAACCTCCTACGAGCAGTACTTC.

The CDR3 bases are TGTGCCAGCAGCTTAGGAACCCCGGGAGTAGTCTACGAGCAGTACTTC. It translates to CASSLGTPGVVYEQYF. V and J are TRBV11-2 and TRBJ2-7, with a tentative D call TRBD2 (6 bases). V lost 1 base, J lost 3 bases, and 16 bases lay in between. The germline CDR1 and CDR2 sequences are SGHAT and FQNNGV. The CDR3 is 16 amino acids.

The chain has TRBV19 and TRBJ1-5; 12 bases agree with TRBD1. This CDR3 is built from 20 residues. Germline V CDR1 and CDR2: LNHDA, SQIVND (reference sequence). V lost 7 bases to trimming and J lost 3 bases; unmatched junction nucleotides: 19. CDR3 region: CASTLGPGQGAHTPNQPQHF. Here the CDR3 DNA reads TGTGCCAGTACCCTTGGGCCGGGACAGGGGGCCCATACTCCCAATCAGCCCCAGCATTTT.

V is TRBV5-1 and J is TRBJ1-2; 8 bases match TRBD1. This CDR3 has 14 residues. With V trimmed by 0 bases and J by 6 bases, 4 bases remained unmatched. Germline CDR1 SGHRS, CDR2 YFSETQ. CDR3 loop: CASSLDRGDDGYTF. The CDR3 coding sequence is TGCGCCAGCAGCTTGGACAGGGGGGACGATGGCTACACCTTC.

CDR3 sequence: CASSDRGIGELFF. CDR3 nucleotide sequence: TGTGCCAGCAGTGACAGGGGAATCGGGGAGCTGTTTTTT. V gene TRBV25-1 combines with J gene TRBJ2-2; TRBD1 might be the D (6 bases). The CDR3 totals 13 residues. The V and J ends lost 3 bases and 7 bases respectively, with 9 bases between them. Germline CDR1 MGHDK, CDR2 SYGVNS.

The CDR3 DNA is TGTGCCAGCAAACACACGTCCGGGGGAAAAGAGGTGTATCGCAATCAGCCCCAGCATTTT. Translated, it gives CASKHTSGGKEVYRNQPQHF. V usage is TRBV28 and J usage is TRBJ1-5; D possibly corresponds to TRBD1 (5 bases). CDR3 length: 20 amino acids. Deletions cut 7 bases from V and 2 bases from J, with 30 bases between. Germline V lookup: CDR1 MDHEN, CDR2 SYDVKM.

V and J are TRBV7-6 and TRBJ2-1, with D possibly being TRBD2 (6 bases). CDR1 is SGHVS and CDR2 is FNYEAQ in the germline V gene. Trimming took off 1 base at V and 6 bases at J, with 13 bases between the two ends. This CDR3 comprises 15 residues. Written as DNA, the CDR3 is TGTGCCAGCAGCTTAGATGGCGGGATGGCCAATGAGCAGTTCTTC. Residues: CASSLDGGMANEQFF.

The rearrangement joins TRBV5-1 to TRBJ2-1, with D possibly TRBD2 on 5 matching bases. The CDR3 consists of 13 residues. Germline CDR1 is SGHRS and CDR2 is YFSETQ. The V end was cut by 0 bases, the J end by 5 bases, with 6 bases between. This CDR3 reads CASSLAGDNEQFF. The CDR3 nucleotides are TGCGCCAGCAGCTTGGCCGGGGACAATGAGCAGTTCTTC.

The gene calls are TRBV6-5 and TRBJ1-2; maybe TRBD1 (6 bases). This CDR3 region has 13 residues. Germline CDR1 MNHEY, CDR2 SVGAGI. The V end was cut by 2 bases, the J end by 6 bases, with 10 bases between. For the CDR3, the DNA is TGTGCCAGCAGTTACGGCTCAGGGGATGGCTACACCTTC. It specifies CASSYGSGDGYTF.

This rearrangement joins TRBV11-2 to TRBJ2-5, with 16 bases aligning to TRBD2. The end of the DNA fits TRBJ2-7 better, so the J call may be wrong. CDR1 SGHAT and CDR2 FQNNGV come from the germline V gene. The CDR3 totals 16 residues. The chain's CDR3 is CASSPGTSGRVYEQYF. CDR3 in DNA: TGTGCCAGCAGCCCCGGGACTAGCGGGAGGGTCTACGAGCAGTACTTC.

This rearrangement joins TRBV2 to TRBJ1-6; 7 nucleotides align to TRBD1. Per germline, CDR1 SNHLY and CDR2 FYNNEI. Trimming took 4 bases from V and 4 from J; bases not matched to a gene: 7. The CDR3 contains 16 residues. DNA for the CDR3: TGTGCCAGCAGTGGAGAGGGACAGCTATATAATTCACCCCTCCACTTT. It translates to CASSGEGQLYNSPLHF.

The chain couples TRBV5-1 to TRBJ2-2; TRBD1 matches at 7 bases. Germline V lookup: CDR1 SGHRS, CDR2 YFSETQ. This CDR3 spans 13 amino acids. Germline trimming cut 7 bases from V and 4 bases from J; bases unmatched to any gene: 4. In DNA form, the CDR3 reads TGCGCCAGCCGGGACAGTCTCACCGGGGAGCTGTTTTTT. Its protein is CASRDSLTGELFF.

The gene calls are TRBV28 and TRBJ1-2; perhaps TRBD1 as D (6 bases). The germline V gene has CDR1 MDHEN and CDR2 SYDVKM. Deletions cut 1 base from V and 6 bases from J, with 21 bases between. The CDR3 totals 17 residues. The CDR3 sequence: CASSLSLTGTEGDGYTF. The CDR3 bases are TGTGCCAGCAGTTTATCCCTGACAGGTACGGAAGGTGATGGCTACACCTTC.

V is TRBV28 and J is TRBJ1-1, with D possibly matching TRBD1 (5 bases). The CDR3 is made up of 15 amino acids. Germline-derived CDR1 and CDR2 are MDHEN and SYDVKM. Trimming pared 7 bases from V and 5 bases from J, leaving 20 bases between. CDR3: CASTQPGLRRTEAFF. CDR3 DNA sequence: TGTGCCAGCACCCAGCCGGGACTGAGAAGAACTGAAGCTTTCTTT.

The chain carries TRBV19 and TRBJ1-1; D remains unclear. This CDR3 is 13 amino acids long. The ends were cut back, 3 bases at V and 5 bases at J, with 10 bases in the middle. Germline V lookup: CDR1 LNHDA, CDR2 SQIVND (reference sequence). CDR3 nucleotides: TGTGCCAGTAGTATGGAGAGGGCTACTGAAGCTTTCTTT. It codes for CASSMERATEAFF.